The 32 T cell receptor beta chains below all came from one sample that was sequenced in a study of cytomegalovirus exposure and HLA in healthy donors. The PCR had 60 Vbeta and 13 Jbeta primers. The method was immunoSEQ multiplex PCR; TCRdb's version includes in-frame clones alone and lacks a portion of them. The top ten hold 5.8% of the sample, which has 90,000 to 120,000 clones, about 75% seen once. Sequencing used PBMCs. These TCRs come from a man in his fifties or sixties in good health and CMV-seropositive.

This clone was counted between two and nine times. J is TRBJ1-5 and V is TRBV4-1, with 8 bases lining up with TRBD1. Per germline, CDR1 MGHRA and CDR2 YSYEKL. The CDR3 has 16 residues. Germline trimming cut 0 bases from V and 6 bases from J; bases unmatched to any gene: 7. CDR3 region: CASSQEGDRWVQPQHF. DNA for the CDR3: TGCGCCAGCAGCCAAGAGGGGGACAGGTGGGTTCAGCCCCAGCATTTT.

CDR3 amino acids: CASSYAGNTEAFF. In nucleotides, the CDR3 is TGTGCCAGCAGTTATGCGGGGAACACTGAAGCTTTCTTT. The chain carries TRBV6-6 and TRBJ1-1; D is uncertain. CDR3 length: 13 residues. The germline V gene has CDR1 MNHNY and CDR2 SVGAGI (reference sequence). Trimming cost V 3 bases and J 1 base, with 6 bases left between them.

V is TRBV5-4 and J is TRBJ1-2; TRBD1 matches at 7 bases. V gave up 4 bases and J gave up 2 bases; unmatched junction bases: 5. This CDR3 comprises 14 residues. The germline V gene encodes CDR1 SGHNT and CDR2 YYREEE (reference sequence). The CDR3 sequence is CASSGEQGNYGYTF. CDR3 bases: TGTGCCAGCAGCGGCGAACAGGGGAACTATGGCTACACCTTC. The complete variable domain, with remaining parts taken from reference TRBV5-4 and TRBJ1-2, reads ETGVTQSPTHLIKTRGQQVTLRCSSQSGHNTVSWYQQALGQGPQFIFQYYREEENGRGNFPPRFSGLQFPNYSSELNVNALELDDSALYLCASSGEQGNYGYTFGSGTRLTVV.

This clone came up a few times. The chain links TRBV19 to TRBJ1-2, with 9 bases aligning to TRBD1. Losses at the gene ends were 6 bases for V and 6 bases for J; bases not matched to a gene: 8. CDR1 and CDR2 from the germline V gene are LNHDA and SQIVND (reference sequence). The CDR3 has 14 amino acids. The CDR3 sequence: CASRYTGGADGYTF. CDR3 coding DNA: TGTGCCAGTAGATACACAGGGGGCGCGGATGGCTACACCTTC.

The chain links TRBV10-1 to TRBJ2-5; the D gene is possibly TRBD1 (5 bases). The J call may be in error: the DNA end matches TRBJ2-7 better. Germline CDR1 is WNHNN and CDR2 is SYGVQD (reference sequence). The CDR3 covers 12 residues. CDR3 bases: TGCGCCAGCAGTGACAGGGTTAACGAGCAGTACTTC. This gives the protein CASSDRVNEQYF.

This chain connects TRBV7-9 to TRBJ1-2; tentatively, D is TRBD1 (6 bases). Germline V gene data show CDR1 as SEHNR and CDR2 as FQNEAQ (reference sequence). CDR3 size: 12 residues. The CDR3 DNA is TGTTCCGGCACAGGGTTGGACTATGGCTACACCTTC. Translated: CSGTGLDYGYTF.

This chain connects TRBV6-6 to TRBJ2-1; 12 bases are a match to TRBD1. The CDR3 totals 16 residues. Germline V gene data show CDR1 as MNHNY and CDR2 as SVGAGI (reference sequence). Losses at the gene ends were 6 bases for V and 7 bases for J; bases not matched to a gene: 10. The CDR3 reads CASSEPGQGARNEQFF. The CDR3 nucleotides are TGTGCCAGCAGCGAGCCGGGACAGGGGGCTCGGAATGAGCAGTTCTTC.

V usage is TRBV6-1 and J usage is TRBJ1-2; 11 nucleotides align to TRBD1. V shed 4 bases and J 4 bases; nucleotides not matched to a gene: 5. The CDR3 loop spans 15 amino acids. CDR1 and CDR2 (germline): MNHNS, SASEGT. The CDR3 nucleotides are TGTGCCAGCAGTGCCGGGACAGGGGGAGTCTATGGCTACACCTTC. It specifies CASSAGTGGVYGYTF.

The sample holds a few counts of this clone. This rearrangement joins TRBV19 to TRBJ2-7, with D perhaps TRBD1 (5 bases). Trimming took 3 bases from V and 0 from J, leaving 15 bases between them. CDR1 and CDR2 (germline): LNHDA, SQIVND (reference sequence). This CDR3 region has 16 residues. Written as DNA, the CDR3 is TGTGCCAGTAGTATCTCCGAAGGGGTAGTCTCCTACGAGCAGTACTTC. Amino acid sequence: CASSISEGVVSYEQYF.

The rearrangement links TRBV28 to TRBJ1-2, with TRBD1 identical over 10 bases. CDR3 size: 17 residues. Germline CDR1 and CDR2: MDHEN and SYDVKM. J lost 4 bases, V lost 4 bases, and 12 bases had no gene match. CDR3 in amino acids: CASSSVGQGTGAYGYTF. CDR3 nucleotides: TGTGCCAGCAGTTCGGTGGGACAGGGGACAGGCGCCTATGGCTACACCTTC.

V and J are TRBV4-1 and TRBJ2-5; the match to TRBD1 covers 7 bases. The CDR3 has 15 residues. Looked up from germline, CDR1 is MGHRA and CDR2 is YSYEKL. V gave up 4 bases and J gave up 5 bases; unmatched junction bases: 10. The CDR3 here is CASSLLLGGSETQYF. CDR3 nucleotide sequence: TGCGCCAGCAGCCTATTACTAGGGGGCTCGGAGACCCAGTACTTC.

This rearrangement joins TRBV28 to TRBJ2-7; TRBD1 might be the D (6 bases). The germline CDR1 and CDR2 sequences are MDHEN and SYDVKM. CDR3 length: 15 residues. V was trimmed by 4 bases and J by 6 bases, leaving 19 bases between them. The CDR3 region is CASSSSGDNLREQYF. The CDR3, as DNA: TGTGCCAGCAGTTCCTCCGGGGACAATCTGCGCGAGCAGTACTTC.

V usage is TRBV5-4 and J usage is TRBJ1-3; D is unresolved. CDR3 length: 11 residues. From germline, CDR1 is SGHNT and CDR2 YYREEE (reference sequence). V gave up 2 bases and J gave up 7 bases, with 4 bases separating them. The CDR3 DNA sequence: TGTGCCAGCAGCTTCGGGAACACCATATATTTT. This gives the protein CASSFGNTIYF. The whole variable domain, filled in from reference TRBV5-4 and TRBJ1-3, reads ETGVTQSPTHLIKTRGQQVTLRCSSQSGHNTVSWYQQALGQGPQFIFQYYREEENGRGNFPPRFSGLQFPNYSSELNVNALELDDSALYLCASSFGNTIYFGEGSWLTVV.

This rearrangement joins TRBV10-2 to TRBJ1-6; 8 bases align to TRBD1. After removal of 6 bases from V and 7 bases from J, the junction contained 2 bases not matched to a gene. CDR1 is WSHSY, CDR2 SAAADI, per germline. The CDR3 sequence is 13 residues long. CDR3: CASRTGVNSPLHF. DNA of the CDR3: TGCGCCAGCAGGACAGGGGTCAATTCACCCCTCCACTTT.

This clone was seen once. The V call is TRBV18, the J call TRBJ2-1, with a tentative D call TRBD1 (6 bases). V dropped 2 bases and J dropped 6 bases, with 17 bases sitting between them. This CDR3 is built from 16 residues. Per the germline V gene, CDR1 is KGHSH and CDR2 is LQKENI. The CDR3, as DNA: TGTGCCAGCTCACCAAGGGGCGCAGGGGCCAGCAATGAGCAGTTCTTC. This sequence encodes CASSPRGAGASNEQFF.

CDR3 region: CASRDGASLSSYEQYF. The CDR3 bases are TGTGCCAGCAGGGATGGGGCGTCTCTCTCATCCTACGAGCAGTACTTC. The chain employs TRBV11-2 and TRBJ2-5, with D possibly matching TRBD1 (5 bases). With the DNA end fitting TRBJ2-7 better, the J assignment may be wrong. Germline assignment: CDR1 SGHAT and CDR2 FQNNGV. The CDR3 is 16 residues long.

The chain joins TRBV6-1 to TRBJ1-2; D gene ambiguous. The CDR3 has 14 amino acids. Trimming removed 5 bases at V and 1 base at J, with 11 bases between. Germline V gene lookup returns CDR1 MNHNS and CDR2 SASEGT. CDR3 protein: CASSPLTFNYGYTF. In nucleotides, the CDR3 is TGTGCCAGCAGTCCTCTAACCTTTAACTATGGCTACACCTTC.

About this clone itself: One end of the junction does not line up with germline, which may come from a read error. Within the sample, other DNA sequences also encode this same CDR3. V and J are TRBV7-2 and TRBJ1-1, with 8 positions matching TRBD1. CDR3 length: 13 residues. Looked up from germline, CDR1 is SGHTA and CDR2 is FQGNSA. CDR3 DNA sequence: TGTGCCAGCAAAGCAGGGGGCAACACTGAAGCCTTCTTT. Translation gives CASKAGGNTEAFF.

The V gene is TRBV11-2, the J gene TRBJ2-5; TRBD1 matches 7 bases. CDR3 length equals 14 residues. The germline V gene encodes CDR1 SGHAT and CDR2 FQNNGV. Losses at the gene ends were 4 bases for V and 1 base for J; bases not matched to a gene: 3. The CDR3 coding sequence is TGTGCCAGCAGCTCCCGGACAGGCCAAGAGACCCAGTACTTC. Translation gives CASSSRTGQETQYF.

The chain recombines TRBV7-2 with TRBJ2-7, with a weak D call TRBD1 (5 bases). With 0 bases removed from V and 8 bases from J, the gap between germline ends came to 14 bases. Germline CDR1 SGHTA, CDR2 FQGNSA. The CDR3 is made up of 14 amino acids. The DNA for the CDR3 is TGTGCCAGCAGCTTAGCAGTCCAGGGAATCAAGCAGTACTTC. Translated, it gives CASSLAVQGIKQYF.

In this sample, this clone turned up a few times. V gene TRBV7-2 combines with J gene TRBJ1-1; D gene ambiguous. Germline-derived CDR1 and CDR2 are SGHTA and FQGNSA. The germline V and J ends were trimmed by 3 bases and 1 base, with 9 bases remaining between them. This CDR3 region has 14 residues. The CDR3 spells CASSFQAPNTEAFF. CDR3 bases: TGTGCCAGCAGCTTCCAGGCTCCGAACACTGAAGCTTTCTTT.

V usage is TRBV2 and J usage is TRBJ1-1; TRBD1 matches at 7 bases. CDR3 size: 13 residues. V lost 6 bases, J lost 4 bases, and 5 bases stayed unmatched. The germline CDR1 and CDR2 sequences are SNHLY and FYNNEI. CDR3 region: CASSQGGVTEAFF. The CDR3, as DNA: TGTGCCAGCAGCCAGGGGGGAGTCACTGAAGCTTTCTTT. The full variable domain, with the rest looked up from reference TRBV2 and TRBJ1-1, is EPEVTQTPSHQVTQMGQEVILRCVPISNHLYFYWYRQILGQKVEFLVSFYNNEISEKSEIFDDQFSVERPDGSNFTLKIRSTKLEDSAMYFCASSQGGVTEAFFGQGTRLTVV.

Details on this clone: Additional DNA sequences in this sample encode the identical CDR3. The CDR3 DNA is TGTGCCAGCAACACGGGACGGAGGGGAGGAGAGACCCAGTACTTC. Translation gives CASNTGRRGGETQYF. The chain carries TRBV7-8 and TRBJ2-5; D possibly corresponds to TRBD2 (6 bases). Germline loops: CDR1 SGHVS, CDR2 FQNEAQ. Trimming took 7 bases from V and 4 from J, leaving 19 bases between them. The CDR3 is 15 amino acids.

Turning to this clone: This could be a read error, since a much larger clone is one nucleotide away. V is TRBV2 and J is TRBJ1-1; the D gene is possibly TRBD1 (5 bases). Trimming pared 4 bases from V and 0 bases from J, leaving 6 bases between. This CDR3 has 13 amino acids. Germline V gives CDR1 SNHLY, CDR2 FYNNEI. This CDR3 reads CASSGQMNTEAFF. The CDR3 region has the DNA TGTGCCAGCAGTGGACAGATGAACACTGAAGCTTTCTTT. The full variable domain, completed using reference TRBV2 and TRBJ1-1, is EPEVTQTPSHQVTQMGQEVILRCVPISNHLYFYWYRQILGQKVEFLVSFYNNEISEKSEIFDDQFSVERPDGSNFTLKIRSTKLEDSAMYFCASSGQMNTEAFFGQGTRLTVV.

The genes are TRBV19 and TRBJ2-3, with 11 bases identical to TRBD2. The CDR3 is 16 amino acids. Per the germline V gene, CDR1 is LNHDA and CDR2 is SQIVND (reference sequence). V was pared by 6 bases and J by 6 bases, with 11 bases of the junction left unmatched. The CDR3: CASSGTSGGGRDTQYF. The CDR3 bases are TGTGCCAGTAGCGGGACTAGCGGTGGGGGGAGGGATACGCAGTATTTT. Full variable domain (missing parts from reference TRBV19 and TRBJ2-3): DGGITQSPKYLFRKEGQNVTLSCEQNLNHDAMYWYRQDPGQGLRLIYYSQIVNDFQKGDIAEGYSVSREKKESFPLTVTSAQKNPTAFYLCASSGTSGGGRDTQYFGPGTRLTVL.

The V call is TRBV5-1, the J call TRBJ2-1; TRBD2 matches 11 bases. In germline, CDR1 is SGHRS, CDR2 YFSETQ. V shed 0 bases and J 6 bases; nucleotides not matched to a gene: 8. This CDR3 is 17 amino acids long. The CDR3 bases are TGCGCCAGCAGCTTGGTTAGCGGGGGGGGAGTTATCAATGAGCAGTTCTTC. Its translation: CASSLVSGGGVINEQFF.

The genes are TRBV7-9 and TRBJ2-5; 10 nucleotides align to TRBD1. Germline trimming cut 0 bases from V and 4 bases from J; bases unmatched to any gene: 8. The germline CDR1 and CDR2 sequences are SEHNR and FQNEAQ (reference sequence). The CDR3 extends over 17 amino acids. CDR3 coding DNA: TGTGCCAGCAGCTTAGCGCCTGGACAGGGGGTCGGAGAGACCCAGTACTTC. Translating it yields CASSLAPGQGVGETQYF.

This clone occurred once. This chain joins TRBV28 and TRBJ2-1, with 9 positions matching TRBD1. The CDR3 extends over 13 amino acids. CDR1 and CDR2 from the germline V gene are MDHEN and SYDVKM. J was trimmed by 8 bases and V by 6 bases; bases with no gene match: 5. The CDR3 DNA reads TGTGCCAGCAGCACCACAGGGGGCGATGAGCAGTTCTTC. The encoded protein is CASSTTGGDEQFF.

This clone was picked up a small number of times. The chain employs TRBV7-9 and TRBJ1-4; 7 bases fit TRBD1. The CDR3 extends over 13 amino acids. The germline gives CDR1 SEHNR, CDR2 FQNEAQ (reference sequence). V lost 9 bases to trimming and J lost 8 bases; unmatched junction nucleotides: 9. CDR3 nucleotides: TGTGCCAGTAACCGGGACAGCGGCGAAAAACTGTTTTTT. Translated, it gives CASNRDSGEKLFF.

The chain employs TRBV7-6 and TRBJ1-1; D not resolved. Germline V gives CDR1 SGHVS, CDR2 FNYEAQ. The CDR3 is made up of 13 amino acids. The V and J ends lost 4 bases and 1 base respectively, with 7 bases between them. In nucleotides, the CDR3 is TGTGCCAGCAGCTCGGAGCGGAACACTGAAGCTTTCTTT. Amino acid sequence: CASSSERNTEAFF.

The rearrangement uses TRBV19 and TRBJ2-7; D gene ambiguous. V lost 5 bases, J lost 2 bases, and 13 bases lay in between. The CDR3 runs to 14 residues. CDR1 and CDR2 from the germline V gene are LNHDA and SQIVND (reference sequence). This CDR3 reads CASSFQANAYEQYF. The CDR3 DNA follows: TGTGCCAGTAGTTTCCAGGCGAACGCCTACGAGCAGTACTTC.

The chain combines TRBV5-4 with TRBJ1-2, with 8 bases that match TRBD1. Germline loops: CDR1 SGHNT, CDR2 YYREEE (reference sequence). The CDR3 runs to 14 residues. V was clipped by 0 bases and J by 3 bases; unmatched bases: 1. The CDR3 sequence: CASSLEGQDYGYTF. CDR3 nucleotides: TGTGCCAGCAGCTTGGAGGGACAGGACTATGGCTACACCTTC.